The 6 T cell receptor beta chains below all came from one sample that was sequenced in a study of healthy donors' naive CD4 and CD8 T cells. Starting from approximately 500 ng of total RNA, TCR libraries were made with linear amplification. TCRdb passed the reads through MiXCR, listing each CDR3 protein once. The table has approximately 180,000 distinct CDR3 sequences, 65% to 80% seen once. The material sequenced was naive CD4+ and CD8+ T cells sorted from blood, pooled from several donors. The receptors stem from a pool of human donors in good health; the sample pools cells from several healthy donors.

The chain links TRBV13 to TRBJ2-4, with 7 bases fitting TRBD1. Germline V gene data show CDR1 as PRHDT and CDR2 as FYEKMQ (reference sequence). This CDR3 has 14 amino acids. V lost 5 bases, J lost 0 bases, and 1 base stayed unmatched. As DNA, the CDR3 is TGTGCCAGCAGCCGACAGGGAGCCAAAAACATTCAGTACTTC. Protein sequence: CASSRQGAKNIQYF.

The CDR3, as DNA: TGTGCCAGCAGCTTAGATCAGGGCGGACCCCATCTACCCCTCCACTTT. Translation: CASSLDQGGPHLPLHF. The rearrangement uses TRBV11-2 and TRBJ1-6, with TRBD1 as a possible D gene (5 bases). Trimming stripped 0 bases from V and 12 bases from J, with 18 bases between. This CDR3 comprises 16 residues. Per germline, CDR1 SGHAT and CDR2 FQNNGV.

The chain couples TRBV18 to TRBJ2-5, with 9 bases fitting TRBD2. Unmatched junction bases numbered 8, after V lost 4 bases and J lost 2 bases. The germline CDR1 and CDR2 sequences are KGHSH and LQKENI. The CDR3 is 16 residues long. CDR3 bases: TGTGCCAGCTCACAACCTAGCGGGGCAAAACAAGAGACCCAGTACTTC. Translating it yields CASSQPSGAKQETQYF.

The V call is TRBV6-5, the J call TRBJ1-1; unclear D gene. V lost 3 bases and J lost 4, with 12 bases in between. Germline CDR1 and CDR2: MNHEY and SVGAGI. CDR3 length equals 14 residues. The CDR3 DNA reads TGTGCCAGCAGTTATCTGGTCGAGGCCACTGAAGCTTTCTTT. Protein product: CASSYLVEATEAFF.

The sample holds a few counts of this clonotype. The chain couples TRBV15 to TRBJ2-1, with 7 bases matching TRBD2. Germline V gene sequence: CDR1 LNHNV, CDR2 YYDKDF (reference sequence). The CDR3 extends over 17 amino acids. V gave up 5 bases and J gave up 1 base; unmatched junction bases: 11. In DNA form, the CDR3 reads TGTGCCACCAGCGAGGCCCCTAGCGGCTTTTCCTACAATGAGCAGTTCTTC. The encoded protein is CATSEAPSGFSYNEQFF.

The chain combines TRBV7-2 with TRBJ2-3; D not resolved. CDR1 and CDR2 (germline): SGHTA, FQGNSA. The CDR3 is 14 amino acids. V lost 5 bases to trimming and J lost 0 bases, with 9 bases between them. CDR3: CASSTATSTDTQYF. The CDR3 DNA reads TGTGCCAGCAGCACCGCGACTAGCACAGATACGCAGTATTTT.